These 26 T cell receptor beta chains were sequenced from one sample in a study of CD8+ T cells in alopecia areata. Treatment of the sample: oral pan-JAK inhibitor, 5-10 mg twice daily. Reverse transcribed after extraction, RNA yielded cDNA as the sequencing template. Only in-frame clones appear in the TCRdb table, and some are missing; sequencing was by immunoSEQ multiplex PCR. This sample carries approximately 140,000 clones, 86% of them seen once, and the ten largest clones take approximately 13%. This specimen consisted of CD8+ T cells sorted from blood, obtained at week 4, from a patient treated with tofacitinib. The receptors stem from a human donor with alopecia areata.

The rearrangement joins TRBV19 to TRBJ2-5; tentative D call: TRBD2 (5 bases). CDR1 is LNHDA, CDR2 SQIVND, per germline (reference sequence). The CDR3 covers 14 residues. Trimming cost V 5 bases and J 5 bases, with 15 bases left between them. CDR3 sequence (DNA): TGTGCCAGTAGTCCCACTGAGGGCAGGGAGACCCAGTACTTC. As protein: CASSPTEGRETQYF. The variable domain in full, with the rest retrieved from reference TRBV19 and TRBJ2-5, is DGGITQSPKYLFRKEGQNVTLSCEQNLNHDAMYWYRQDPGQGLRLIYYSQIVNDFQKGDIAEGYSVSREKKESFPLTVTSAQKNPTAFYLCASSPTEGRETQYFGPGTRLLVL.

Here the CDR3 reads CASSIHRGGEYEQYF. As DNA, the CDR3 is TGTGCCAGTAGTATCCATCGCGGGGGGGAATACGAGCAGTACTTC. The chain combines TRBV19 with TRBJ2-7; 9 bases line up with TRBD2. Losses at the gene ends were 3 bases for V and 4 bases for J; bases not matched to a gene: 7. The germline CDR1 and CDR2 sequences are LNHDA and SQIVND (reference sequence). The CDR3 is made up of 15 amino acids.

The chain couples TRBV7-9 to TRBJ1-5; D not resolved. V was trimmed by 3 bases and J by 1 base, leaving 7 bases between them. The CDR3 loop spans 14 amino acids. Germline V gene lookup returns CDR1 SEHNR and CDR2 FQNEAQ (reference sequence). This chain's CDR3 is CASSFARSNQPQHF. CDR3 DNA: TGTGCCAGCAGCTTCGCTCGAAGCAATCAGCCCCAGCATTTT.

V gene TRBV2 combines with J gene TRBJ2-3; 9 bases map to TRBD2. CDR1 and CDR2 from the germline V gene are SNHLY and FYNNEI. After removal of 1 base from V and 4 bases from J, the junction contained 12 bases not matched to a gene. The CDR3 runs 18 residues. The CDR3 loop reads CASSEVVAGGFRSDTQYF. Here the CDR3 DNA reads TGTGCCAGCAGTGAAGTTGTTGCGGGAGGGTTCCGCTCAGATACGCAGTATTTT.

This chain connects TRBV29-1 to TRBJ2-1, with D tentatively TRBD2 (6 bases). V lost 7 bases and J 10 bases, leaving 14 bases between the germline ends. Germline loops: CDR1 SQVTM, CDR2 ANQGSEA. The CDR3 is 11 amino acids. The CDR3 sequence: CSATSFWEQFF. In DNA, the CDR3 is TGCAGCGCGACTAGTTTTTGGGAGCAGTTCTTC.

This chain links TRBV10-3 with TRBJ1-1; D is unresolved. The length of the CDR3 is 11 residues. V was trimmed by 0 bases and J by 7 bases, leaving 3 bases between them. Germline CDR1 is ENHRY and CDR2 is SYGVKD. Here the CDR3 reads CAISESGEAFF. DNA for the CDR3: TGTGCCATCAGTGAGTCAGGTGAAGCTTTCTTT.

The V and J genes are TRBV19 and TRBJ2-6, with unresolved D. The V and J ends lost 6 bases and 0 bases respectively, with 9 bases between them. This CDR3 has 15 residues. The germline V gene has CDR1 LNHDA and CDR2 SQIVND (reference sequence). In DNA, the CDR3 is TGTGCCAGTAGCCTCGGGCCCTCTGGGGCCAACGTCCTGACTTTC. Translating it yields CASSLGPSGANVLTF.

The chain uses TRBV30 and TRBJ2-4; 8 nucleotides align to TRBD2. This CDR3 is 13 amino acids long. Unmatched junction bases numbered 3, after V lost 5 bases and J lost 3 bases. CDR1 and CDR2 from the germline V gene are GTSNPN and SVGIG (reference sequence). The CDR3 loop reads CAWDGGVKNIQYF. The DNA of the CDR3 is TGTGCCTGGGACGGGGGGGTCAAAAACATTCAGTACTTC.

This clone was observed a single time. This chain joins TRBV4-1 and TRBJ2-7, with D possibly being TRBD1 or TRBD2 (5 bases each). Trimming removed 3 bases at V and 4 bases at J, with 16 bases between. The CDR3 is 15 amino acids. Germline CDR1 is MGHRA and CDR2 is YSYEKL. DNA for the CDR3: TGCGCCAGCAGCCAGGAACGGGGCCGAGGGTACGAGCAGTACTTC. Its protein is CASSQERGRGYEQYF.

The genes are TRBV5-6 and TRBJ2-7; D remains unclear. CDR1 is SGHDT, CDR2 YYEEEE, per germline. The CDR3 has 12 residues. V shed 2 bases and J shed 2 bases, with 5 bases lying between them. CDR3 sequence (DNA): TGTGCCAGCAGCTTCGACCCCTACGAGCAGTACTTC. Residues: CASSFDPYEQYF.

This clone was recorded a few times. The chain links TRBV15 to TRBJ2-1; D not resolved. Trimming shortened V by 3 bases and J by 9 bases, and 12 bases separated the two germline ends. This CDR3 region has 13 residues. Germline V lookup: CDR1 LNHNV, CDR2 YYDKDF (reference sequence). CDR3 protein: CATSSGDWAEQFF. As DNA, the CDR3 is TGTGCCACCAGCAGTGGAGACTGGGCTGAGCAGTTCTTC.

The chain is built from TRBV27 and TRBJ1-2; unclear D gene. CDR1 and CDR2 (germline): MNHEY, SMNVEV (reference sequence). The CDR3 runs 13 residues. V gave up 5 bases and J gave up 4 bases, with 11 bases separating them. The CDR3 here is CASSRGRLYGYTF. In DNA, the CDR3 is TGTGCCAGCAGTCGCGGACGGCTCTATGGCTACACCTTC.

The J gene is TRBJ2-2, the V gene TRBV7-6; D remains unclear. From germline, CDR1 is SGHVS and CDR2 FNYEAQ. Trimming cost V 6 bases and J 4 bases, with 9 bases left between them. The CDR3 contains 13 residues. CDR3 region: CASSSMLTGELFF. CDR3 nucleotides: TGTGCCAGCAGTTCAATGCTCACCGGGGAGCTGTTTTTT.

This sequence joins TRBV7-6 and TRBJ2-2; D call uncertain. Germline V gene data show CDR1 as SGHVS and CDR2 as FNYEAQ. The V end was cut by 5 bases, the J end by 8 bases, with 24 bases between. CDR3 length: 17 residues. CDR3 in amino acids: CASSPDVPEAQDGELFF. The CDR3 coding sequence is TGTGCCAGCAGCCCAGACGTTCCAGAGGCCCAGGATGGGGAGCTGTTTTTT.

The chain joins TRBV27 to TRBJ2-2, with 11 bases fitting TRBD1. The trim removed 4 bases at V and 6 bases at J, leaving 7 bases unmatched. CDR1 and CDR2 (germline): MNHEY, SMNVEV (reference sequence). The CDR3 is 16 amino acids. The CDR3 coding sequence is TGTGCCAGCAGTTGGGGACAGGGGGAACGGGCCGGGGAGCTGTTTTTT. Translation: CASSWGQGERAGELFF.

The J gene is TRBJ2-3, the V gene TRBV2; D possibly matches TRBD1 or TRBD2 (5 bases each). Trimming pared 10 bases from V and 0 bases from J, leaving 11 bases between. This CDR3 comprises 13 residues. Germline-derived CDR1 and CDR2 are SNHLY and FYNNEI. CDR3 sequence reads: CAILRDSTDTQYF. CDR3 DNA sequence: TGTGCCATCCTTCGGGACAGCACAGATACGCAGTATTTT. The variable domain in full, with the rest retrieved from reference TRBV2 and TRBJ2-3, is EPEVTQTPSHQVTQMGQEVILRCVPISNHLYFYWYRQILGQKVEFLVSFYNNEISEKSEIFDDQFSVERPDGSNFTLKIRSTKLEDSAMYFCAILRDSTDTQYFGPGTRLTVL.

The chain carries TRBV30 and TRBJ2-1; D tentatively fits TRBD1 or TRBD2 (5 bases each). This CDR3 contains 13 residues. The V gene's germline CDR1 is GTSNPN and CDR2 SVGIG (reference sequence). The ends were cut back, 3 bases at V and 6 bases at J, with 12 bases in the middle. CDR3 coding DNA: TGTGCCTGGAGCTCGGGACCCCCCAATGAGCAGTTCTTC. It is translated as CAWSSGPPNEQFF.

In this sample, this clone turned up a few times. The sample holds other DNA sequences that translate to the same CDR3. V is TRBV5-6 and J is TRBJ2-7; TRBD1 matches 7 bases. CDR1 is SGHDT, CDR2 YYEEEE, per germline. The CDR3 is made up of 13 amino acids. V lost 4 bases to trimming and J lost 1 base; unmatched junction nucleotides: 2. As DNA, the CDR3 is TGTGCCAGCAGCCTGGGACAGTCCTACGAGCAGTACTTC. Its translation is CASSLGQSYEQYF.

On this clone itself: This sample includes further DNA sequences coding for the same CDR3. The V call is TRBV4-1, the J call TRBJ2-7; D perhaps matches TRBD2 (5 bases). With 1 base removed from V and 3 bases from J, the gap between germline ends came to 7 bases. This CDR3 comprises 13 residues. Germline values: CDR1 MGHRA, CDR2 YSYEKL. The CDR3 DNA is TGCGCCAGCAGCCAAGGGGCGGGCTACGAGCAGTACTTC. Its translation is CASSQGAGYEQYF.

The J gene is TRBJ2-1, the V gene TRBV7-9; 14 nucleotides agree with TRBD2. V trimming: 6 bases; J trimming: 6 bases; junction bases outside the gene matches: 4. The CDR3 is 15 residues long. Germline V gene data show CDR1 as SEHNR and CDR2 as FQNEAQ (reference sequence). CDR3: CASSRLAGGLNEQFF. In nucleotides, the CDR3 is TGTGCCAGCAGTCGACTAGCGGGGGGGCTCAATGAGCAGTTCTTC. The whole variable domain, filled in from reference TRBV7-9 and TRBJ2-1, reads DTGVSQNPRHKITKRGQNVTFRCDPISEHNRLYWYRQTLGQGPEFLTYFQNEAQLEKSRLLSDRFSAERPKGSFSTLEIQRTEQGDSAMYLCASSRLAGGLNEQFFGPGTRLTVL.

The V and J genes are TRBV5-4 and TRBJ2-4; D is possibly TRBD2 (5 bases). Germline lookup yields CDR1 SGHNT and CDR2 YYREEE (reference sequence). V was pared by 4 bases and J by 8 bases, with 16 bases between. The CDR3 totals 14 residues. The CDR3: CASSPEDGWDIQYF. CDR3 DNA sequence: TGTGCCAGCAGCCCGGAGGACGGATGGGACATTCAGTACTTC.

The J gene is TRBJ2-7, the V gene TRBV5-1; D is possibly TRBD2 (5 bases). The germline V gene encodes CDR1 SGHRS and CDR2 YFSETQ. Trimming left V 2 bases short and J 0 bases short, with 15 bases between. CDR3 length: 16 amino acids. CDR3 loop: CASSFPPDSYSYEQYF. The CDR3 coding sequence is TGCGCCAGCAGCTTTCCCCCGGACTCTTACTCCTACGAGCAGTACTTC.

This clone occurred once. The chain has TRBV19 and TRBJ1-5; D not resolved. The CDR3 is made up of 15 amino acids. CDR1 is LNHDA and CDR2 is SQIVND in the germline V gene (reference sequence). V was cut by 3 bases and J by 4 bases, with 13 bases left in between. The CDR3 loop reads CASSMQLSRNQPQHF. CDR3 sequence (DNA): TGTGCCAGTAGTATGCAGTTGAGTAGGAATCAGCCCCAGCATTTT.

In this sample, this clone turned up once. Lacking the conserved final phenylalanine or tryptophan, this CDR3 likely reflects a read error. It is unclear where the CDR3 begins or ends on the DNA, so no DNA is shown, and the CDR3 is as TCRdb lists it. V is TRBV7-9 and J is TRBJ2-4; the table's D call TRBD2 went unverified against the DNA. The CDR3 extends over 11 residues, inclusive of both ends. Germline V CDR1 and CDR2: SEHNR, FQNEAQ (reference sequence). CDR3 in amino acids: CASSRSGDILS.

The V and J genes are TRBV15 and TRBJ2-3, with D hard to call. The CDR3 is 18 residues long. CDR1 is LNHNV and CDR2 is YYDKDF in the germline V gene (reference sequence). The V gene lost 0 bases and the J gene lost 0 bases, with 16 bases spanning the gap. The CDR3 sequence is CATSRDEETTLSTDTQYF. The CDR3 DNA sequence: TGTGCCACCAGCAGAGATGAAGAAACTACTTTGAGCACAGATACGCAGTATTTT.

The rearrangement joins TRBV30 to TRBJ2-2; TRBD2 aligns across 8 bases. CDR1 GTSNPN and CDR2 SVGIG come from the germline V gene (reference sequence). V gave up 5 bases and J gave up 3 bases; unmatched junction bases: 11. The CDR3 length is 16 residues. DNA of the CDR3: TGTGCCTGGGGTGATAGCGGGAAGGTTTACACCGGGGAGCTGTTTTTT. This translates into CAWGDSGKVYTGELFF.